The 25 T cell receptor beta chains given below trace back to one sample, sequenced in a study of T cell repertoires in cytomegalovirus infection. These receptors' targets are unknown. TCRdb reprocessed the reads via MiXCR and lists one record per CDR3 protein. The sample gives about 830,000 distinct CDR3 sequences, over 25% of which show up once; roughly an eighth is in the top ten. The sample was cultured CD8+ T cells from PBMCs, taken from culture after CMV antigen stimulation. The source of these receptors is a human donor in good health (CMV status not recorded). Some clones in this sample may be carry-over from other donors' samples.

V gene TRBV4-1 combines with J gene TRBJ1-1; 9 nucleotides match TRBD1. The CDR3 contains 17 residues. Looked up from germline, CDR1 is MGHRA and CDR2 is YSYEKL. The trim removed 3 bases at V and 1 base at J, leaving 9 bases unmatched. CDR3: CASSQVSWTGENTEAFF. CDR3 DNA sequence: TGCGCCAGCAGCCAGGTGTCCTGGACAGGGGAGAACACTGAAGCTTTCTTT.

Only a few counts were recorded for this clonotype. The genes are TRBV5-5 and TRBJ1-6; the D is unclear. Trimming took 9 bases from V and 5 from J, leaving 15 bases between them. From germline, CDR1 is SGHKS and CDR2 YYEKEE (reference sequence). The CDR3 totals 14 residues. The CDR3 sequence: CATSPGMDNSPLHF. CDR3 nucleotides: TGTGCCACCTCCCCTGGGATGGATAATTCACCCCTCCACTTT. Combining the CDR3 with reference TRBV5-5 and TRBJ1-6 gives the whole variable domain DAGVTQSPTHLIKTRGQQVTLRCSPISGHKSVSWYQQVLGQGPQFIFQYYEKEERGRGNFPDRFSARQFPNYSSELNVNALLLGDSALYLCATSPGMDNSPLHFGNGTRLTVT.

This clonotype appeared a few times. The rearrangement joins TRBV7-6 to TRBJ2-5, with 10 bases matching TRBD2. This CDR3 region has 16 residues. The trim removed 0 bases at V and 2 bases at J, leaving 3 bases unmatched. The germline CDR1 and CDR2 sequences are SGHVS and FNYEAQ. CDR3 DNA sequence: TGTGCCAGCAGCTTAGCGCAGCGGGGGGGACAAGAGACCCAGTACTTC. This codes for CASSLAQRGGQETQYF.

This clonotype was observed many times. The chain is built from TRBV7-6 and TRBJ2-7, with D hard to call. This CDR3 region has 16 residues. Trimming stripped 4 bases from V and 1 base from J, with 17 bases between. Germline CDR1 is SGHVS and CDR2 is FNYEAQ. The CDR3 here is CASSSNPGPGSYEQYF. The CDR3 DNA reads TGTGCCAGCAGCTCTAATCCGGGTCCCGGGTCCTACGAGCAGTACTTC.

The chain couples TRBV6-2 or TRBV6-3 to TRBJ1-1; D gene ambiguous. Germline V gene data show CDR1 as MNHEY and CDR2 as SVGEGT. The CDR3 runs 12 residues. The germline V and J ends were trimmed by 6 bases and 4 bases, with 9 bases remaining between them. The CDR3 loop reads CASRETGTEAFF. The CDR3 DNA sequence: TGTGCCAGCAGAGAAACGGGCACTGAAGCTTTCTTT.

The chain uses TRBV6-4 and TRBJ1-6, with 11 nucleotides matching TRBD1. This CDR3 is 15 amino acids long. J gave up 7 bases and V 3 bases, and 2 bases lay outside the gene matches. Looked up from germline, CDR1 is MRHNA and CDR2 is SNTAGT. The CDR3 sequence is CASSDGQGANSPLHF. CDR3 DNA sequence: TGTGCCAGCAGTGATGGACAGGGGGCGAATTCACCCCTCCACTTT.

A few counts support this clonotype. The V call is TRBV23-1, the J call TRBJ2-2; 9 nucleotides match TRBD1. TRBV23-1 is designated an ORF whose function remains uncertain. With V trimmed by 0 bases and J by 4 bases, 15 bases remained unmatched. The CDR3 runs 20 residues. The CDR3 DNA follows: TGCGCCAGCAGTCAATCGTACAGGGGGCCCCCATTAAACGGCACCGGGGAGCTGTTTTTT. It translates to CASSQSYRGPPLNGTGELFF.

This clonotype has a handful of counts. The chain combines TRBV9 with TRBJ2-5, with D hard to call. There are 12 residues in the CDR3. V was shortened by 5 bases and J by 0 bases, with 5 bases between the two germline ends. CDR1 is SGDLS and CDR2 is YYNGEE in the germline V gene. Here the CDR3 reads CASRGDQETQYF. In DNA form, the CDR3 reads TGTGCCAGCAGGGGCGACCAAGAGACCCAGTACTTC.

V is TRBV11-3 and J is TRBJ2-5; 7 bases are shared with TRBD1. V lost 5 bases, J lost 5 bases, and 11 bases stayed unmatched. The CDR3 is made up of 15 amino acids. Germline V gives CDR1 SGHNT, CDR2 YENEEA. CDR3 in amino acids: CASSTREGAWETQYF. The CDR3 nucleotides read TGTGCCAGCAGCACCCGTGAGGGGGCATGGGAGACCCAGTACTTC. Supplemented by reference TRBV11-3 and TRBJ2-5, the full variable domain reads EAGVVQSPRYKIIEKKQPVAFWCNPISGHNTLYWYLQNLGQGPELLIRYENEEAVDDSQLPKDRFSAERLKGVDSTLKIQPAELGDSAVYLCASSTREGAWETQYFGPGTRLLVL.

This clonotype was observed at least ten times. This chain links TRBV6-1 with TRBJ1-1; no clear D gene. V was pared by 6 bases and J by 3 bases, with 11 bases between. This CDR3 is 13 amino acids long. The V gene's germline CDR1 is MNHNS and CDR2 SASEGT. The DNA for the CDR3 is TGTGCCAGCAGAGCTGACACGTACACTGAAGCTTTCTTT. It is translated as CASRADTYTEAFF.

Written as DNA, the CDR3 is TGTGCCAGCAGCTTAGTTCTCGGGACTAAACGGCATCCGGGACAGGGCACCGGGGAGCTGTTTTTT. Translation gives CASSLVLGTKRHPGQGTGELFF. The chain employs TRBV7-6 and TRBJ2-2; 9 positions match TRBD1. V gave up 1 base and J gave up 4 bases; unmatched junction bases: 22. Germline V gives CDR1 SGHVS, CDR2 FNYEAQ. The CDR3 consists of 22 residues.

A word on this clonotype: A read error may produce the germline difference seen at one junction end. The rearrangement links TRBV18 to TRBJ1-2; 7 positions match TRBD1. Germline lookup yields CDR1 KGHSH and CDR2 LQKENI. The CDR3 sequence is 16 residues long. CDR3 sequence (DNA): TGTGCCAGCTCACCCAAAACCCTCAGGGGGGACTATGACTACACCTTC. Translating it yields CASSPKTLRGDYDYTF.

The gene calls are TRBV7-9 and TRBJ1-1; no definite D call. This CDR3 contains 16 residues. Germline V gene sequence: CDR1 SEHNR, CDR2 FQNEAQ (reference sequence). The V end was cut by 1 base, the J end by 1 base, with 13 bases between. DNA of the CDR3: TGTGCCAGCAGCTTAGGGTACTTGCGGAAGAACACTGAAGCTTTCTTT. Its protein is CASSLGYLRKNTEAFF.

This clonotype has a count of ten or more. The chain carries TRBV28 and TRBJ1-1; no clear D gene. Germline V lookup: CDR1 MDHEN, CDR2 SYDVKM. This CDR3 spans 13 amino acids. The ends were cut back, 2 bases at V and 1 base at J, with 5 bases in the middle. CDR3: CASSLRQNTEAFF. The CDR3, as DNA: TGTGCCAGCAGTTTACGACAGAACACTGAAGCTTTCTTT.

The chain links TRBV12-3 or TRBV12-4 to TRBJ2-3, with 7 bases fitting TRBD1. With 5 bases clipped from V and 4 bases from J, the junction kept 3 bases outside the gene matches. This CDR3 is 13 amino acids long. The CDR3 coding sequence is TGTGCCAGCAGTGGACAGGCCGCAGATACGCAGTATTTT. It codes for CASSGQAADTQYF.

Concerning this clonotype: The junction departs from the called germline gene at one end, perhaps through a read error. The chain uses TRBV7-9 and TRBJ2-5, with D uncertain. This CDR3 has 15 amino acids. Germline V gives CDR1 SEHNR, CDR2 FQNEAQ (reference sequence). The CDR3 region is CTSSPRSVKEETQYF. CDR3 DNA: TGTACCAGCAGCCCTAGATCGGTGAAGGAAGAGACCCAGTACTTC. Complete variable domain (other parts from reference TRBV7-9 and TRBJ2-5): DTGVSQNPRHKITKRGQNVTFRCDPISEHNRLYWYRQTLGQGPEFLTYFQNEAQLEKSRLLSDRFSAERPKGSFSTLEIQRTEQGDSAMYLCTSSPRSVKEETQYFGPGTRLLVL.

The J gene is TRBJ2-3, the V gene TRBV15; 10 bases line up with TRBD2. This CDR3 contains 16 residues. With 5 bases clipped from V and 1 base from J, the junction kept 6 bases outside the gene matches. From germline, CDR1 is LNHNV and CDR2 YYDKDF (reference sequence). The DNA for the CDR3 is TGTGCCACCAGCCCATTCGGGACTAGCGGCACAGATACGCAGTATTTT. The encoded protein is CATSPFGTSGTDTQYF.

The V and J genes are TRBV6-2 or TRBV6-3 and TRBJ2-5; 7 nucleotides agree with TRBD2. The CDR3 sequence is 16 residues long. CDR1 and CDR2 from the germline V gene are MNHEY and SVGEGT. Trimming at V came to 2 bases and at J to 1 base, leaving 7 bases not matched to a gene. The CDR3 is CASSYPAGDLQETQYF. DNA of the CDR3: TGTGCCAGCAGTTACCCTGCGGGGGACCTCCAAGAGACCCAGTACTTC.

The chain couples TRBV28 to TRBJ1-1; 7 bases are a match to TRBD1. This CDR3 spans 18 amino acids. CDR1 MDHEN and CDR2 SYDVKM come from the germline V gene. Trimming removed 8 bases from V and 7 bases from J; junction bases left unmatched: 25. The CDR3 reads CASGRGRGREGRQGEAFF. DNA for the CDR3: TGTGCCAGCGGTCGGGGGCGCGGCCGCGAGGGAAGACAGGGTGAAGCTTTCTTT.

This clonotype occurred many times. This chain's CDR3 is CASSETSSSYEQYF. The CDR3 DNA sequence: TGTGCCAGCAGTGAAACCTCGAGCTCCTACGAGCAGTACTTC. The chain joins TRBV6-1 to TRBJ2-7; no clear D gene. V was cut by 2 bases and J by 0 bases, with 8 bases left in between. This CDR3 region has 14 residues. CDR1 is MNHNS and CDR2 is SASEGT in the germline V gene.

The sample holds many counts of this clonotype. The chain carries TRBV7-8 and TRBJ2-3; 11 bases are shared with TRBD1. The CDR3 runs 16 residues. Looked up from germline, CDR1 is SGHVS and CDR2 is FQNEAQ. Losses at the gene ends were 5 bases for V and 4 bases for J; bases not matched to a gene: 8. The CDR3 protein is CASSAGTGGVADTQYF. The CDR3 bases are TGTGCCAGCAGCGCAGGGACAGGGGGTGTCGCAGATACGCAGTATTTT.

This clonotype occurred many times. This chain joins TRBV5-5 and TRBJ2-5; 10 bases are a match to TRBD2. After removal of 3 bases from V and 5 bases from J, the junction contained 4 bases not matched to a gene. Germline lookup yields CDR1 SGHKS and CDR2 YYEKEE (reference sequence). This CDR3 has 14 amino acids. The CDR3 nucleotides are TGTGCCAGCAGCTCCCTAGCGGGGGATGAGACCCAGTACTTC. Amino acids: CASSSLAGDETQYF.

This clonotype occurred a few times. The chain joins TRBV24-1 to TRBJ1-3; weak D call: TRBD1 (6 bases). V lost 4 bases and J 3 bases, leaving 12 bases between the germline ends. Germline lookup yields CDR1 KGHDR and CDR2 SFDVKD. The CDR3 runs 15 residues. Here the CDR3 DNA reads TGTGCCACCAGTGACCCCGGACAGAGTGGAAACACCATATATTTT. It specifies CATSDPGQSGNTIYF.

The rearrangement joins TRBV3-1 to TRBJ2-3, with 10 bases aligning to TRBD1. Germline values: CDR1 LGHDT, CDR2 YNNKEL (reference sequence). V was pared by 1 base and J by 4 bases, with 8 bases of the junction left unmatched. This CDR3 contains 17 residues. CDR3 sequence (DNA): TGTGCCAGCAGCCAAGTGGGACAGGGGCGCCCACCAGATACGCAGTATTTT. As protein: CASSQVGQGRPPDTQYF.

This clonotype has just a few counts. The rearrangement joins TRBV27 to TRBJ1-5, with D possibly matching TRBD1 (6 bases). Trimming stripped 2 bases from V and 7 bases from J, with 15 bases between. Per the germline V gene, CDR1 is MNHEY and CDR2 is SMNVEV (reference sequence). The CDR3 is 15 amino acids. The CDR3 sequence: CASSLTGGAGQPQHF. In DNA form, the CDR3 reads TGTGCCAGCAGTTTAACGGGGGGCGCAGGACAGCCCCAGCATTTT.